Following are 19 T cell receptor beta chains from one sample sequenced in a study of technical replicates of blood from a handful of donors. This table comes from immunoSEQ multiplex PCR, and its TCRdb copy is limited to in-frame clones, with some not included. Found here are tens of thousands of clones, roughly 95% of them singletons; the top ten hold 0.37%. Sequences were obtained from T cells isolated from PBMCs. The receptors were sampled from a human donor in good health.

V gene TRBV4-3 combines with J gene TRBJ2-6, with 8 bases aligning to TRBD2. CDR1 and CDR2 (germline): LGHNA, YSLEER. V shed 0 bases, J shed 0 bases, and the junction held 7 bases outside the gene matches. The CDR3 is 19 amino acids. CDR3 sequence (DNA): TGCGCCAGCAGCCAAGAAGGGCTAGCGGGTCACTCTGGGGCCAACGTCCTGACTTTC. Protein product: CASSQEGLAGHSGANVLTF.

The chain has TRBV30 and TRBJ2-7; weak D call: TRBD2 (7 bases). V was cut by 4 bases and J by 6 bases, with 22 bases left in between. The CDR3 runs 15 residues. Per the germline V gene, CDR1 is GTSNPN and CDR2 is SVGIG (reference sequence). In DNA form, the CDR3 reads TGTGCCTGGAAGGGAGGGGGAGATCTGTCTGGCGAGCAGTACTTC. It yields the protein CAWKGGGDLSGEQYF.

The chain couples TRBV28 to TRBJ2-7; 10 nucleotides line up with TRBD1. This CDR3 region has 15 residues. The V gene end was trimmed by 3 bases and the J gene end by 4 bases; junction bases not matched to a gene: 6. Germline assignment: CDR1 MDHEN and CDR2 SYDVKM. CDR3 DNA sequence: TGTGCCAGCAGTTTTAGGCGACAGGGGGCATACGAGCAGTACTTC. Residues: CASSFRRQGAYEQYF.

This clone came up once. The V call is TRBV6-6, the J call TRBJ2-5; TRBD2 is a possible D gene (5 bases). The CDR3 spans 16 residues. Germline CDR1 MNHNY, CDR2 SVGAGI (reference sequence). Trimming removed 5 bases at V and 1 base at J, with 17 bases between. The CDR3 reads CASSTNPSPPQETQYF. CDR3 DNA sequence: TGTGCCAGCAGTACCAACCCTAGCCCTCCCCAAGAGACCCAGTACTTC.

V usage is TRBV2 and J usage is TRBJ1-3; TRBD1 aligns across 8 bases. The V segment lost 4 bases and the J segment 4 bases; nucleotides outside the gene matches: 12. The germline V gene has CDR1 SNHLY and CDR2 FYNNEI. This CDR3 spans 17 amino acids. DNA of the CDR3: TGTGCCAGCAGTGGTTTCCAGGGGGCTGTATCGGGAAACACCATATATTTT. Its translation: CASSGFQGAVSGNTIYF. Together with reference TRBV2 and TRBJ1-3, the CDR3 gives the full variable domain: EPEVTQTPSHQVTQMGQEVILRCVPISNHLYFYWYRQILGQKVEFLVSFYNNEISEKSEIFDDQFSVERPDGSNFTLKIRSTKLEDSAMYFCASSGFQGAVSGNTIYFGEGSWLTVV.

This clone showed up just a few times. CDR3 coding DNA: TGTGCCAGCAGCCCCCCTGGAGGGACAGGAATTTACAATGAGCAGTTCTTC. It translates to CASSPPGGTGIYNEQFF. The J gene is TRBJ2-1, the V gene TRBV9; 8 nucleotides align to TRBD1. Germline CDR1 reads SGDLS; CDR2 reads YYNGEE. The CDR3 totals 17 residues. V lost 4 bases to trimming and J lost 4 bases; unmatched junction nucleotides: 13.

The CDR3, as DNA: TGTGCCAGCAGCTTAGGTTTGGGACTAGCTGATTACAATGAGCAGTTCTTC. This sequence encodes CASSLGLGLADYNEQFF. This chain links TRBV7-3 with TRBJ2-1; 9 nucleotides agree with TRBD2. CDR3 length: 17 residues. The V gene end was trimmed by 2 bases and the J gene end by 4 bases; junction bases not matched to a gene: 9. Germline assignment: CDR1 SGHTA and CDR2 FQGTGA.

This sequence joins TRBV5-6 and TRBJ2-1; 8 bases agree with TRBD1. V was clipped by 2 bases and J by 12 bases; unmatched bases: 7. In germline, CDR1 is SGHDT, CDR2 YYEEEE. The CDR3 is 13 amino acids. CDR3 sequence: CASSFTQQGGQFF. Here the CDR3 DNA reads TGTGCCAGCAGCTTTACCCAACAGGGGGGGCAGTTCTTC.

The chain is built from TRBV10-2 and TRBJ1-2; 11 bases are shared with TRBD1. The germline V gene has CDR1 WSHSY and CDR2 SAAADI. This CDR3 is 16 amino acids long. V dropped 5 bases and J dropped 1; count of bases not matched to a gene: 6. DNA of the CDR3: TGCGCCAGCAGTCCTGGACAGGGGGCCTTTAACTATGGCTACACCTTC. It codes for CASSPGQGAFNYGYTF.

The chain uses TRBV2 and TRBJ2-1; 9 bases line up with TRBD2. The CDR3 length is 14 residues. CDR1 and CDR2 from the germline V gene are SNHLY and FYNNEI. With V trimmed by 7 bases and J by 6 bases, 7 bases remained unmatched. CDR3 protein: CASTRTSGRNEQFF. CDR3 sequence (DNA): TGTGCCAGCACCAGAACTAGCGGGCGCAATGAGCAGTTCTTC.

The gene calls are TRBV27 and TRBJ1-1; a weak D match, TRBD1 (5 bases). The CDR3 length is 14 residues. CDR1 MNHEY and CDR2 SMNVEV come from the germline V gene (reference sequence). The V and J ends lost 5 bases and 4 bases respectively, with 14 bases between them. Written as DNA, the CDR3 is TGTGCCAGCAGTCAGACCGGGACTGGCACTGAAGCTTTCTTT. Its protein product is CASSQTGTGTEAFF.

The V gene is TRBV5-1, the J gene TRBJ2-1; D possibly corresponds to TRBD1 (5 bases). Trimming removed 0 bases at V and 0 bases at J, with 10 bases between. CDR3 length: 16 amino acids. Germline V lookup: CDR1 SGHRS, CDR2 YFSETQ. CDR3: CASSLVQASSYNEQFF. In nucleotides, the CDR3 is TGCGCCAGCAGCTTGGTACAGGCCAGCTCCTACAATGAGCAGTTCTTC.

The rearrangement joins TRBV11-3 to TRBJ1-1; D might be TRBD1 (5 bases). Trimming shortened V by 1 base and J by 4 bases, and 10 bases separated the two germline ends. The germline gives CDR1 SGHNT, CDR2 YENEEA. CDR3 size: 14 residues. CDR3 amino acids: CASSLARGSTEAFF. In DNA form, the CDR3 reads TGTGCCAGCAGCTTAGCGCGGGGGAGCACTGAAGCTTTCTTT.

This chain uses TRBV11-2 with TRBJ2-1; D possibly corresponds to TRBD2 (6 bases). CDR3 length equals 15 residues. Trimming cost V 2 bases and J 5 bases, with 13 bases left between them. Germline CDR1 and CDR2: SGHAT and FQNNGV. CDR3 coding DNA: TGTGCCAGCAGCTTAATAGCGGCTTTTAACAATGAGCAGTTCTTC. This translates into CASSLIAAFNNEQFF.

The chain carries TRBV28 and TRBJ2-4, with TRBD2 matching 10 bases. Per the germline V gene, CDR1 is MDHEN and CDR2 is SYDVKM. V was clipped by 7 bases and J by 4 bases; unmatched bases: 7. The CDR3 totals 15 residues. The CDR3 bases are TGTGCCAGCACGGCTAGCGGGAGCCCAAAAAACATTCAGTACTTC. This sequence encodes CASTASGSPKNIQYF.

This clone was counted once. The chain couples TRBV11-2 to TRBJ2-5, with 8 bases identical to TRBD2. J lost 0 bases, V lost 4 bases, and 7 bases had no gene match. This CDR3 has 16 residues. The germline CDR1 and CDR2 sequences are SGHAT and FQNNGV. Here the CDR3 reads CASSSYGRDNQETQYF. The DNA of the CDR3 is TGTGCCAGCAGCTCTTACGGGAGGGACAACCAAGAGACCCAGTACTTC.

The V and J genes are TRBV9 and TRBJ2-3, with TRBD1 matching 7 bases. The germline CDR1 and CDR2 sequences are SGDLS and YYNGEE. There are 13 residues in the CDR3. The J segment lost 8 bases and the V segment lost 4 bases, leaving 7 bases of the junction unmatched. This CDR3 reads CASSTTGWGTQYF. CDR3 sequence (DNA): TGTGCCAGCAGCACGACAGGGTGGGGTACGCAGTATTTT.

The chain combines TRBV19 with TRBJ1-5, with D unclear. Trimming left V 7 bases short and J 3 bases short, with 16 bases between. Looked up from germline, CDR1 is LNHDA and CDR2 is SQIVND (reference sequence). This CDR3 comprises 15 residues. CDR3 protein: CASTLGRDSNQPQHF. The CDR3 nucleotides are TGTGCCAGTACCCTAGGACGGGATTCCAATCAGCCCCAGCATTTT.

The V call is TRBV4-2, the J call TRBJ2-7; no definite D call. The CDR3 spans 14 residues. V lost 0 bases and J 4 bases, leaving 10 bases between the germline ends. CDR1 and CDR2 (germline): LGHNA, YNFKEQ. The CDR3 protein is CASSQEAWLYEQYF. CDR3 nucleotides: TGTGCCAGCAGCCAAGAGGCCTGGCTTTACGAGCAGTACTTC.